The T cell receptor (beta chain) under discussion was sequenced for a study of control samples from healthy donors and cancer patients. The method was immunoSEQ multiplex PCR; TCRdb's version includes in-frame clones alone and lacks a portion of them. The sample includes around 110,000 clones, more than 80% seen only once; the top ten take about 1.1%. CDR1 MNHEY and CDR2 SMNVEV come from the germline V gene (reference sequence). V was shortened by 5 bases and J by 5 bases, with 12 bases between the two germline ends. The CDR3 extends over 14 amino acids. The sample was PBMCs. This chain connects TRBV27 to TRBJ2-2, with D hard to call. This clonotype originated in a woman between 45 and 65 years old with colorectal cancer. The CDR3 bases are TGTGCCAGCAGTCCATCGACTCGTACCGGGGAGCTGTTTTTT. It yields the protein CASSPSTRTGELFF.